The sequence of this T cell receptor (beta chain) was determined in a study of blood T cell repertoires in COVID-19. Overall study context: Collection of acute and convalescent COVID-19 samples took place in the United States, Italy and Spain. Nucleic acid was either cDNA or gDNA, and it came from T cells, B-cell-depleted T cells, or PBMCs.

Method: immunoSEQ multiplex PCR; TCRdb's copy keeps in-frame clones and lacks some. This sample yields 150,000 to 180,000 clones, of which about four fifths are seen a single time; about 29% belongs to the top ten. CDR3 length equals 12 residues. The germline V and J ends were trimmed by 1 base and 8 bases, with 8 bases remaining between them. CDR1 and CDR2 (germline): SSHAT, FNYEAQ (reference sequence). The receptor was derived from a woman aged 55-69 years with acute or convalescent COVID-19. V gene TRBV7-7 combines with J gene TRBJ2-5; D possibly corresponds to TRBD1 (6 bases). The sequenced material came from peripheral blood. CDR3 region: CASSLEQGTQYF. As DNA, the CDR3 is TGTGCCAGCAGCTTAGAACAGGGAACCCAGTACTTC. Complete variable domain (other parts from reference TRBV7-7 and TRBJ2-5): GAGVSQSPRYKVTKRGQDVTLRCDPISSHATLYWYQQALGQGPEFLTYFNYEAQPDKSGLPSDRFSAERPEGSISTLTIQRTEQRDSAMYRCASSLEQGTQYFGPGTRLLVL.